This TCR beta chain stems from a study of shared clonotypes between healthy human individuals. The study ran the assay at deep level. Assay: immunoSEQ multiplex PCR; the TCRdb copy retains only in-frame clones and omits some. The data contain more than 450,000 clones, around 79% of them singletons. Study-wide results and limits: An expected dependence of interdonor clonotype sharing on sequencing depth was noted.

The CDR3 runs 14 residues. Trimming removed 1 base at V and 7 bases at J, with 10 bases between. Germline CDR1 is SGHDN and CDR2 is FVKESK. In regard to this clone: Its antigen is unidentified.

This TCR derives from a woman aged 40 to 55 in good health. Some clones in this sample may be carry-over from other donors' samples. The chain links TRBV14 to TRBJ2-2; a weak D match, TRBD1 (6 bases). The sample taken for sequencing was PBMCs. CDR3 region: CASSQGQGIGELFF. CDR3 DNA: TGTGCCAGCAGCCAAGGTCAGGGGATCGGGGAGCTGTTTTTT.